The 10 T cell receptor beta chains presented below share a single source sample, sequenced in a study of vaccination and CD4 T cells after COVID-19 (dated by TCRdb to 2022 to 2024). The treatment or condition label on this specimen signifies: roughly 10-day PBMC culture with coronavirus spike peptide pools or control peptides (ViraFEST assay). What these receptors recognize is not known. Receptor libraries were prepared by PCR. The run used an Illumina iSeq 100. TCR sequencing of DNA from cultured CD4+ T cells used the Oncomine TCR Beta short-read assay at the Johns Hopkins FTIC core. TCRdb reworked the public reads: Q25 trimming with fastp, MiXCR clone assembly, productive beta chains retained. CDR3 protein duplicates are merged, each entry listing the most common genes and DNA. The sample table shows over 9,000 distinct CDR3 sequences, and under 70% are seen once. The biggest ten clones account for 10% to 15% of the sample.

The sequenced sample consisted of CD4+ T cells from blood, cultured in vitro. The source of these receptors is a human donor who had recovered from COVID-19.

The chain combines TRBV20-1 with TRBJ2-1; no firm D call. Germline V gene sequence: CDR1 DFQATT, CDR2 SNEGSKA (reference sequence). This CDR3 region has 16 residues. V was shortened by 2 bases and J by 0 bases, with 14 bases between the two germline ends. Written as DNA, the CDR3 is TGCAGTGCTAGACCTAGGCGGTCCCGCTCCTACAATGAGCAGTTCTTC. Its translation is CSARPRRSRSYNEQFF.

Turning to this clonotype: One end of the junction varies from germline; a read error may be responsible. This rearrangement joins TRBV30 to TRBJ2-5; 12 bases match TRBD2. CDR3 length: 15 amino acids. Looked up from germline, CDR1 is GTSNPN and CDR2 is SVGIG (reference sequence). CDR3 DNA sequence: TGTACCTGGAGTCAAGGACTAGCGGGACAAGAGACCCAGTACTTC. It specifies CTWSQGLAGQETQYF.

The V and J genes are TRBV20-1 and TRBJ2-3, with 9 positions matching TRBD1. In germline, CDR1 is DFQATT, CDR2 SNEGSKA (reference sequence). The CDR3 loop spans 15 amino acids. The V segment lost 6 bases and the J segment 1 base; nucleotides outside the gene matches: 8. CDR3 bases: TGCAGTGCAACCCGGGACAGGGATGGCACAGATACGCAGTATTTT. The encoded protein is CSATRDRDGTDTQYF.

The chain is built from TRBV6-1 and TRBJ1-6; D gene ambiguous. CDR3 length: 16 residues. The V end was cut by 4 bases, the J end by 3 bases, with 13 bases between. Germline V gives CDR1 MNHNS, CDR2 SASEGT. CDR3 DNA sequence: TGTGCCAGCAGTGCCCCCCGGATAAACTATAATTCACCCCTCCACTTT. As protein: CASSAPRINYNSPLHF.

This clonotype was recorded a few times. V is TRBV30 and J is TRBJ1-5; TRBD1 matches 9 bases. Germline V gives CDR1 GTSNPN, CDR2 SVGIG (reference sequence). Unmatched junction bases numbered 4, after V lost 3 bases and J lost 1 base. This CDR3 comprises 15 residues. CDR3 nucleotides: TGTGCCTGGAGATCACAGGGGGCGAGCAATCAGCCCCAGCATTTT. Translating it yields CAWRSQGASNQPQHF.

This clonotype was seen only a few times. CDR3 nucleotide sequence: TGCAGTGGGATCTCTCGAGCCAGCTATGGCTACACCTTC. Its protein product is CSGISRASYGYTF. The chain links TRBV20-1 to TRBJ1-2; D gene unclear. CDR3 length: 13 residues. Per the germline V gene, CDR1 is DFQATT and CDR2 is SNEGSKA (reference sequence). The V and J ends lost 7 bases and 4 bases respectively, with 16 bases between them.

The chain is built from TRBV7-2 and TRBJ1-2; possible D gene TRBD1, 5 bases. This CDR3 comprises 13 residues. The ends were cut back, 5 bases at V and 7 bases at J, with 14 bases in the middle. CDR1 is SGHTA and CDR2 is FQGNSA in the germline V gene. The DNA for the CDR3 is TGTGCCAGCAGCCGCGACGGGGCCCCTGGCTACACCTTC. It yields the protein CASSRDGAPGYTF.

The V gene is TRBV4-1, the J gene TRBJ2-3; weak D call: TRBD1 (6 bases). Germline CDR1 and CDR2: MGHRA and YSYEKL. Trimming removed 0 bases from V and 2 bases from J, with 9 bases in between. The CDR3 has 15 residues. The CDR3 is CASSQDEGVTDTQYF. In nucleotides, the CDR3 is TGCGCCAGCAGCCAAGATGAGGGGGTCACAGATACGCAGTATTTT.

The genes are TRBV6-1 and TRBJ2-7; D uncertain. The V gene lost 7 bases and the J gene lost 8 bases, with 15 bases spanning the gap. This CDR3 is built from 12 residues. Germline CDR1 reads MNHNS; CDR2 reads SASEGT. DNA for the CDR3: TGTGCCAGCACCTCTGGGATCGGGCAGCAGTACTTC. Its protein is CASTSGIGQQYF.

The sample holds one count of this clonotype. The chain carries TRBV11-1 and TRBJ1-2; D uncertain. The CDR3 has 14 residues. The V end lost 4 bases, the J end lost 4 bases, and 13 bases lay between the germline ends. In germline, CDR1 is SGHAT, CDR2 FQDESV (reference sequence). The DNA of the CDR3 is TGTGCCAGCAGCTCTTTGCCGGCAGGCTATGGCTACACCTTC. It translates to CASSSLPAGYGYTF.